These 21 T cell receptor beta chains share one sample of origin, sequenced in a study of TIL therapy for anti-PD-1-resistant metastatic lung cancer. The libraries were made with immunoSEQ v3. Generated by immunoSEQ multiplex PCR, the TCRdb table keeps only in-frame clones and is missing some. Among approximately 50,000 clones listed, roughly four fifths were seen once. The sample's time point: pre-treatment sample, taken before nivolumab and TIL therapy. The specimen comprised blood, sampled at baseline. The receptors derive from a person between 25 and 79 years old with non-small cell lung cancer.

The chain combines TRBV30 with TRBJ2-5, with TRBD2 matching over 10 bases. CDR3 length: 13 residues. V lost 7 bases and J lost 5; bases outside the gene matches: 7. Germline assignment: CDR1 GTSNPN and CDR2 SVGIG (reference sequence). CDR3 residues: CASTSGTGETQYF. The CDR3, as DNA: TGTGCCTCCACTAGCGGGACCGGGGAGACCCAGTACTTC.

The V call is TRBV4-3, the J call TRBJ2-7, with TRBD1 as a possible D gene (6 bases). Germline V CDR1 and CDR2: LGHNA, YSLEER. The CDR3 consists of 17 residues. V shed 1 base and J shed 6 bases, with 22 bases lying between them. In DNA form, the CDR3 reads TGCGCCAGCAGCCAAGGGTTAGTGGCAGGGGTAAGGGGCGAGCAGTACTTC. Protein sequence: CASSQGLVAGVRGEQYF.

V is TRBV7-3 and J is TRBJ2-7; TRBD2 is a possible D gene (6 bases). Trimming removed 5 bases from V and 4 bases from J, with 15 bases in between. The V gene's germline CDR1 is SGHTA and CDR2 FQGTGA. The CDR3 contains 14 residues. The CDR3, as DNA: TGTGCCAGCAGCCCCGGTGGCGGGATATACGAGCAGTACTTC. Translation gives CASSPGGGIYEQYF.

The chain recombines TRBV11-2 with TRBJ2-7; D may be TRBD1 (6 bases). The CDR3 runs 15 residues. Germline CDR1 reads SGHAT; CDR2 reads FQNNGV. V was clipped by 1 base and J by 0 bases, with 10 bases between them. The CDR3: CASSLGQGRSYEQYF. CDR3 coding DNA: TGTGCCAGCAGCTTAGGCCAGGGGCGCTCCTACGAGCAGTACTTC.

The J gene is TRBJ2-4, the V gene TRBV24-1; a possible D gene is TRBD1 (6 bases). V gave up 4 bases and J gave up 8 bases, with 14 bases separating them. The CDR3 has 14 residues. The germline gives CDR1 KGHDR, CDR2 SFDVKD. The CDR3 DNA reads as TGTGCCACCAGTGAACAGGGAGAGGTGGACATTCAGTACTTC. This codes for CATSEQGEVDIQYF.

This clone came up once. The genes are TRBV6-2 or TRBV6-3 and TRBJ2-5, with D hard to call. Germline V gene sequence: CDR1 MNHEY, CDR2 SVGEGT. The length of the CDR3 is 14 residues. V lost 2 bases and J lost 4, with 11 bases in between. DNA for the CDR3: TGTGCCAGCAGTTACGTGTTAAGCCCAGAGACCCAGTACTTC. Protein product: CASSYVLSPETQYF.

DNA of the CDR3: TGTGCCAGCAAGCGGGGGGGCTCTGAGACCCAGTACTTC. It specifies CASKRGGSETQYF. The chain uses TRBV2 and TRBJ2-5; 10 bases align to TRBD2. Germline trimming cut 7 bases from V and 5 bases from J; bases unmatched to any gene: 4. This CDR3 region has 13 residues. Germline CDR1 and CDR2: SNHLY and FYNNEI.

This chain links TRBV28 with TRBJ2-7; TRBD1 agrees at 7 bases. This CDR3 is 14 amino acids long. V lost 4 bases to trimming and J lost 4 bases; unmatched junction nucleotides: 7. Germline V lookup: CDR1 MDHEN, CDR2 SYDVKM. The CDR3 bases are TGTGCCAGCAGTTCACCAGACAGGGTGTACGAGCAGTACTTC. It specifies CASSSPDRVYEQYF.

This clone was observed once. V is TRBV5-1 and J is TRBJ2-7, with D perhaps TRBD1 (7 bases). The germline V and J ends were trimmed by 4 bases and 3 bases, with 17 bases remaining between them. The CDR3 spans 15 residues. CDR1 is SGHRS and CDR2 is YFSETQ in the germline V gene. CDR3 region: CASSQPWQGGYEQYF. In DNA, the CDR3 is TGCGCCAGCAGCCAACCCTGGCAGGGGGGCTACGAGCAGTACTTC.

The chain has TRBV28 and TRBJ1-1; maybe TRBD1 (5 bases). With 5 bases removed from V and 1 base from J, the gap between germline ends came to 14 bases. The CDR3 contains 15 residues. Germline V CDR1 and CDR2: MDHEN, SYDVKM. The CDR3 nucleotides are TGTGCCAGCAGTCGAGGGGACGGATCGAACACTGAAGCTTTCTTT. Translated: CASSRGDGSNTEAFF.

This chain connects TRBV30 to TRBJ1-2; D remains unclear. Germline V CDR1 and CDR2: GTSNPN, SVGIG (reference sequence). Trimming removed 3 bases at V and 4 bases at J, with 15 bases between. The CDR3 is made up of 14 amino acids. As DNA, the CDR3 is TGTGCCTGGAGCGGCCCCCCGGGTGGCTATGGCTACACCTTC. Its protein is CAWSGPPGGYGYTF.

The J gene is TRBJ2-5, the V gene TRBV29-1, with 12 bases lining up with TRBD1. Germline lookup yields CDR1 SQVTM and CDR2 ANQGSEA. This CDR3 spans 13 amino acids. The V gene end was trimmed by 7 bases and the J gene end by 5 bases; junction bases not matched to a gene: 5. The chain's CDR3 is CSAGTGGLETQYF. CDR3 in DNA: TGCAGCGCCGGGACAGGGGGCTTGGAGACCCAGTACTTC.

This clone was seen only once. CDR3 nucleotides: TGTGCCAGCAGTCCCCCTCCGACTAGCGGGAGAGTACCGGGGGAGCAGTACTTC. Translated, it gives CASSPPPTSGRVPGEQYF. V and J are TRBV28 and TRBJ2-7; 12 bases align to TRBD2. V shed 5 bases and J 7 bases; nucleotides not matched to a gene: 18. Per the germline V gene, CDR1 is MDHEN and CDR2 is SYDVKM. This CDR3 contains 18 residues.

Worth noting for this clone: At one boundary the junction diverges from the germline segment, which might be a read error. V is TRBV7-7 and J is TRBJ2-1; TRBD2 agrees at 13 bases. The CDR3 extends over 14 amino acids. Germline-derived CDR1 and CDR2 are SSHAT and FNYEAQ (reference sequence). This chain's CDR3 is CASSPGLAGSQQFF. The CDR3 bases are TGTGCTAGCAGCCCGGGACTAGCGGGAAGTCAGCAGTTCTTC.

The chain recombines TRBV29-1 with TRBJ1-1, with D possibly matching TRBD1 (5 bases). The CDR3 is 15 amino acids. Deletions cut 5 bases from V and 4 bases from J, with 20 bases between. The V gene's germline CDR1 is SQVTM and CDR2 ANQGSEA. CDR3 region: CSVSKPQGVTTEAFF. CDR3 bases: TGCAGCGTTTCAAAGCCCCAGGGCGTGACCACTGAAGCTTTCTTT.

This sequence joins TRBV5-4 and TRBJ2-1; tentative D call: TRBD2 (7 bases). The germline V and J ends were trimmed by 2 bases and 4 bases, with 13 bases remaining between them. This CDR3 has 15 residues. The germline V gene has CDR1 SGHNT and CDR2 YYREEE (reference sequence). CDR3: CASSFGGAHYNEQFF. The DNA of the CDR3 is TGTGCCAGCAGCTTTGGGGGGGCCCATTACAATGAGCAGTTCTTC.

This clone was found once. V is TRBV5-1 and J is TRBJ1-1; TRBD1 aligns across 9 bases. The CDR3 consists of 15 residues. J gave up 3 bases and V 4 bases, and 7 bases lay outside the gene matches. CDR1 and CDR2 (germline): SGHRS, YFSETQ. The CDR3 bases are TGCGCCAGCAGCCTAGGGGACAGGGATTACACTGAAGCTTTCTTT. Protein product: CASSLGDRDYTEAFF.

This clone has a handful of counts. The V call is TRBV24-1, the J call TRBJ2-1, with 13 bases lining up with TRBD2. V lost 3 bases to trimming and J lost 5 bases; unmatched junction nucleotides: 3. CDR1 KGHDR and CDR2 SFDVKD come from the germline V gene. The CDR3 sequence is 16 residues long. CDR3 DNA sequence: TGTGCCACCAGTGATCTAACTAGCGGGAGGGACAATGAGCAGTTCTTC. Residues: CATSDLTSGRDNEQFF.

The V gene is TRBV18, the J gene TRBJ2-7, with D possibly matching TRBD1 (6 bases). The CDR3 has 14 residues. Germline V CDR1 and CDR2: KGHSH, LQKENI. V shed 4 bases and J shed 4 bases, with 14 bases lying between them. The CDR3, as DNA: TGTGCCAGCTCACTCGAAGGGGGAAGATACGAGCAGTACTTC. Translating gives CASSLEGGRYEQYF.

Written as DNA, the CDR3 is TGCGCCAGCAGCTTGGATGAATGGGCAGGGACTAACTATGGCTACACCTTC. Its protein is CASSLDEWAGTNYGYTF. The chain is built from TRBV5-1 and TRBJ1-2; maybe TRBD1 (5 bases). The CDR3 has 17 amino acids. Trimming took off 0 bases at V and 0 bases at J, with 15 bases between the two ends. Per the germline V gene, CDR1 is SGHRS and CDR2 is YFSETQ.

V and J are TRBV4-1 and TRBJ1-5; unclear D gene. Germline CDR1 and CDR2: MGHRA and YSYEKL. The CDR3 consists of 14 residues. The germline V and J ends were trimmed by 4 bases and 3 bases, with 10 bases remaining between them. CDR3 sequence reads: CASSPGRTNQPQHF. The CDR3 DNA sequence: TGCGCCAGCAGCCCCGGACGGACCAATCAGCCCCAGCATTTT.